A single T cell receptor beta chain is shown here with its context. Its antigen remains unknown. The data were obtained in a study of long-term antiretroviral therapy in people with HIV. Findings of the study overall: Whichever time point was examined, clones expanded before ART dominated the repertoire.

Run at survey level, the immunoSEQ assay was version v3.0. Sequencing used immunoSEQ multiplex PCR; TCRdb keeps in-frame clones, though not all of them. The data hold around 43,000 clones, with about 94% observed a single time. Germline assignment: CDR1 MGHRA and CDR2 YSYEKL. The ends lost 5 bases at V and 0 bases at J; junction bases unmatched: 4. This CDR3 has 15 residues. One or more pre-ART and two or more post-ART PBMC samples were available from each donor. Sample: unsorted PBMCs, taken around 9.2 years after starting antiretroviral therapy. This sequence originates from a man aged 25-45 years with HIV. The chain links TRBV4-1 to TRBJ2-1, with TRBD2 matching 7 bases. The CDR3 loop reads CASSDPSGSYNEQFF. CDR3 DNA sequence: TGCGCCAGCAGCGACCCTAGCGGCTCCTACAATGAGCAGTTCTTC.